This T cell receptor (beta chain) was identified in a study of cytomegalovirus exposure and HLA in healthy donors. J gave up 3 bases and V 4 bases, and 14 bases lay outside the gene matches. The CDR3 sequence is 18 residues long. In germline, CDR1 is MGHRA, CDR2 YSYEKL. Vbeta (60) and Jbeta (13) primers were used in the PCR. Profiled with immunoSEQ multiplex PCR; TCRdb holds only in-frame clones, not every one. The sample has approximately 160,000 clones; over 75% are singletons. The rearrangement joins TRBV4-1 to TRBJ2-1; 8 bases map to TRBD2. The origin of this receptor is a human donor in good health. What was sequenced was PBMCs. In DNA form, the CDR3 reads TGCGCCAGCAGCCCGGGCGGGGTGAGCGGGGGCCACTACAATGAGCAGTTCTTC. This codes for CASSPGGVSGGHYNEQFF.